Described below is a single T cell receptor (beta chain) sequence and its context. The antigen is undetermined. This record belongs to a study of Ad26.COV2.S vaccination and SARS-CoV-2 variants. The V gene's germline CDR1 is SGHAT and CDR2 FQNNGV. The CDR3 extends over 18 amino acids. The ends lost 4 bases at V and 6 bases at J; junction bases unmatched: 12. Sequencing used immunoSEQ multiplex PCR; TCRdb keeps in-frame clones, though not all of them. Of fewer than 150,000 clones detected, 70% to 90% appear once; the ten largest clones hold approximately 5.1%. Study results and caveats: Across vaccine and placebo recipients, the breadth of non-spike TCRs was similar.

Material: peripheral blood, obtained after recovery from COVID-19. This sequence joins TRBV11-2 and TRBJ2-7, with TRBD2 identical over 16 bases. This clonotype originated in a human donor who had recovered from COVID-19. The CDR3 is CASSSGLAGGLRGSEQYF. The CDR3 DNA reads as TGTGCCAGCAGCTCGGGACTAGCGGGGGGGCTTAGGGGATCCGAGCAGTACTTC.